A single T cell receptor beta chain is shown here with its context. The antigen this receptor binds is unknown. No base quality values were provided; no much bigger clone lies one nucleotide off. TCRbeta CDR3 regions were amplified from genomic DNA using the immunoSEQ Assay, a bias-controlled multiplex PCR. Processing in the source paper ran as follows. The number of nucleated cells in each sample was estimated from the amplification of reference gene primers within the assay. Sequence reads were collapsed and filtered to measure the absolute abundance of every unique TCRbeta CDR3 rearrangement. For each sample, productive Simpson clonality was calculated as the square root of Simpson's diversity index over productive rearrangements. The immuneACCESS repertoire file appears here via TCRdb, limited to in-frame rearrangements. These files lack a portion of the clones; in checked studies, under half of the deficit traces to unresolved V genes, and the cause of the others is not known. The V and J calls and the clone size are those of that table, but D and trimming were determined from the DNA. For this sample there are about 400,000 clones; around 90% appear just once. The ten biggest clones cover about 2.1% of the sample.

Enrolling through a virtual design, the prospective study's participants ranged in age from roughly 18 to 95 years and lived across around 25 United States geographic areas. In the prospective study, cohorts were assigned on the basis of participant-reported clinical history obtained from a screening survey and a study questionnaire. Mobile phlebotomists in the prospective study collected whole blood, serum and a nasopharyngeal or oropharyngeal swab from every participant. Participants in the prospective study had the option to provide additional blood draws and questionnaires over a 2-month period. Before DNA extraction, blood samples from the prospective study were shipped at room temperature or frozen. This sample is part of a study of blood T cell repertoires in COVID-19 (dated by TCRdb to between 2020 and 2021). In the study overall: Samples covering the acute and convalescent phases of COVID-19 were provided by collaborators in the United States, Italy and Spain. The material from the prospective study consisted of cDNA or gDNA derived from T cells, B-cell-depleted T cells, or PBMCs. The dataset comprised deeply sampled blood TCRbeta repertoires from subjects exposed to, actively infected with, or recovered from COVID-19. The repertoires were released in a freely available public database intended as a resource for research on the immune response to SARS-CoV-2. The samples were drawn from two sources: the first 160 participants of the ongoing ImmuneRACE study, and about 1,300 subjects contributed by 6 global collaborators. Nearly every sample came with metadata listing a de-identified subject ID, COVID-19 status, age in years and sex. Where available, HLA class I and class II types were obtained from metadata supplied by the sample provider rather than from assay-based typing.

Broad study findings and their caveats: How much clinical and demographic metadata was included differed by source and by participant, and the metadata was provided uncurated.

From the cysteine through the phenylalanine, the CDR3 covers 15 amino acids. Only the CDR3 part of the read is kept: 45 bases, read in frame from the first base. V loses 7 bases, J loses 1 base, and the germline ends lie 14 bases apart. According to the germline V gene, CDR1 reads SGHNT and CDR2 reads YENEEA. Recombination joined TRBV11-3 with TRBJ1-5; the D gene is unclear. The sample was PBMCs or T cells enriched from blood (not recorded which). This TCR came from a woman between 40 and 50 years old with acute COVID-19. For the CDR3, the sequence is CASIPGSWSNQPQHF. The DNA is as follows: TGTGCCAGCATCCCGGGGAGCTGGAGCAATCAGCCCCAGCATTTT.